A selection of T cell receptor beta chains follows, all from one sample in a study of shared clonotypes between healthy human individuals. The assay was immunoSEQ multiplex PCR, and TCRdb's table has in-frame clones only and misses some. The repertoire holds around 1.9 million clones, with 85% to 95% as singletons. Source material: naive CD8+ T cells from PBMCs. These receptors were taken from a man younger than 35 in good health. Some clones in this sample may be carry-over from other donors' samples. Each CDR3 is given with its conserved first and last residue. The D gene is left open where the match is weak. A row's size may be missing; if present it is once, few, many or a size class.

v_gene	d_gene	j_gene	abundance	CDR3nt	CDR3aa
TRBV6-5	NA	TRBJ2-3	NA	TGTGCCAGCAGTTACGGGAGAGCGGATACGCAGTATTTT	CASSYGRADTQYF
TRBV6-6	NA	TRBJ2-3	NA	TGTGCCAGCAGTTACCCGTTCCTACAGGGCACAGATACGCAGTATTTT	CASSYPFLQGTDTQYF
TRBV7-9	NA	TRBJ2-2	NA	TGTGCCAGCAGCCTCGGCCCCGGGAGCGGGGAGCTGTTTTTT	CASSLGPGSGELFF
TRBV7-9	NA	TRBJ2-1	NA	TGTGCCAGCAGCTTTCGGGGCGGGAACTCCTACAATGAGCAGTTCTTC	CASSFRGGNSYNEQFF
TRBV2	NA	TRBJ2-7	NA	TGTGCCAGCAGTGAAGCGTTTGGGACTGGTTACGAGCAGTACTTC	CASSEAFGTGYEQYF
TRBV27	NA	TRBJ1-5	NA	TGTGCCAGCTCCCCCGGGACGGCGTCGGTCCACGGGCCCCAGCATTTT	CASSPGTASVHGPQHF
TRBV7-9	NA	TRBJ1-1	NA	TGTGCCAGCAGCGTCTTTGAGGGGGGGATAGGCACTGAAGCTTTCTTT	CASSVFEGGIGTEAFF
TRBV2	NA	TRBJ2-7	NA	TGTGCCAGCAGTGAAGGGGGGGCAGGGAATACCTACGAGCAGTACTTC	CASSEGGAGNTYEQYF
TRBV9	TRBD2	TRBJ2-3	NA	TGTGCCAGCAGCCCTTCCGGGACTAGCTCAGATACGCAGTATTTT	CASSPSGTSSDTQYF
TRBV5-1	NA	TRBJ2-7	NA	TGCGCCAGCAGCTTGGGACTGGGCTACGAGCAGTACTTC	CASSLGLGYEQYF
TRBV7-8	TRBD1	TRBJ1-2	NA	TGTGCCAGCAGCAACTACCGGACAGGGCCCGAAGGGGACACCTTC	CASSNYRTGPEGDTF
TRBV29-1	TRBD2	TRBJ2-3	NA	TGCAGCGTGTTAGCGGGAGGGCCCGCAGATACGCAGTATTTT	CSVLAGGPADTQYF
TRBV7-6	NA	TRBJ1-5	NA	TGTGCCAGCAGCCCGGCCGGGGTGGGGAGCAATCAGCCCCAGCATTTT	CASSPAGVGSNQPQHF
TRBV10-3	TRBD2	TRBJ2-7	NA	TGTGCCATCAGCGACTTAAAACTCAATCCCGGGACTAGCGGGAGGGCCGGTGAATACTTC	CAISDLKLNPGTSGRAGEYF
TRBV19	NA	TRBJ2-3	NA	TGTGCCAGTAGTATAGGGCGGCCTAGCACAGATACGCAGTATTTT	CASSIGRPSTDTQYF
TRBV12-5	TRBD2	TRBJ2-1	NA	TGTGCTAGTGGAACCTGGGAGGGCGGCCCACTCAATGAGCAGTTCTTC	CASGTWEGGPLNEQFF
TRBV5-8	NA	TRBJ1-2	NA	TGTGCCAGCAGCTTGGGAGGCTACACCTTC	CASSLGGYTF
TRBV19	TRBD1	TRBJ2-6	NA	TGTGCCACCGAGACAGGGGGTAGCTCTGGGGCCAACGTCCTGACTTTC	CATETGGSSGANVLTF
TRBV7-9	NA	TRBJ1-2	NA	TGTGCCAGCAGCGTCGGTTATGGCTACACCTTC	CASSVGYGYTF
TRBV14	NA	TRBJ2-1	NA	TGTGCCAGCAGCCTGGGCCACAGTTCCTACAATGAGCAGTTCTTC	CASSLGHSSYNEQFF
TRBV7-2	TRBD2	TRBJ2-7	NA	TGTGCCAGCAGCTGGGGACTAGCGGCTTCCTACGAGCAGTACTTC	CASSWGLAASYEQYF
TRBV6-5	NA	TRBJ1-1	NA	TGTGCCAGCAGTTACAGGGGCGCGGGGGCTGAAGCTTTCTTT	CASSYRGAGAEAFF
TRBV5-1	TRBD1	TRBJ1-2	NA	TGCGCCAGCAGCTCGCTCCGGGACAGCCTAACTTATGGCTACACCTTC	CASSSLRDSLTYGYTF
TRBV4-3	NA	TRBJ1-4	NA	TGCGCCAGCAGCCAATCCCGATCTCCCGCGGAAAAACTGTTTTTT	CASSQSRSPAEKLFF
TRBV7-8	TRBD1	TRBJ1-2	NA	TGTGCCAGCAGCTTAGGCCAGACAGGGAAGGATGGCTACACCTTC	CASSLGQTGKDGYTF
TRBV30	TRBD2	TRBJ2-5	once	TGTGCCTGCTCTAGCGGGAACTTTCAGACCCAGTACTTC	CACSSGNFQTQYF